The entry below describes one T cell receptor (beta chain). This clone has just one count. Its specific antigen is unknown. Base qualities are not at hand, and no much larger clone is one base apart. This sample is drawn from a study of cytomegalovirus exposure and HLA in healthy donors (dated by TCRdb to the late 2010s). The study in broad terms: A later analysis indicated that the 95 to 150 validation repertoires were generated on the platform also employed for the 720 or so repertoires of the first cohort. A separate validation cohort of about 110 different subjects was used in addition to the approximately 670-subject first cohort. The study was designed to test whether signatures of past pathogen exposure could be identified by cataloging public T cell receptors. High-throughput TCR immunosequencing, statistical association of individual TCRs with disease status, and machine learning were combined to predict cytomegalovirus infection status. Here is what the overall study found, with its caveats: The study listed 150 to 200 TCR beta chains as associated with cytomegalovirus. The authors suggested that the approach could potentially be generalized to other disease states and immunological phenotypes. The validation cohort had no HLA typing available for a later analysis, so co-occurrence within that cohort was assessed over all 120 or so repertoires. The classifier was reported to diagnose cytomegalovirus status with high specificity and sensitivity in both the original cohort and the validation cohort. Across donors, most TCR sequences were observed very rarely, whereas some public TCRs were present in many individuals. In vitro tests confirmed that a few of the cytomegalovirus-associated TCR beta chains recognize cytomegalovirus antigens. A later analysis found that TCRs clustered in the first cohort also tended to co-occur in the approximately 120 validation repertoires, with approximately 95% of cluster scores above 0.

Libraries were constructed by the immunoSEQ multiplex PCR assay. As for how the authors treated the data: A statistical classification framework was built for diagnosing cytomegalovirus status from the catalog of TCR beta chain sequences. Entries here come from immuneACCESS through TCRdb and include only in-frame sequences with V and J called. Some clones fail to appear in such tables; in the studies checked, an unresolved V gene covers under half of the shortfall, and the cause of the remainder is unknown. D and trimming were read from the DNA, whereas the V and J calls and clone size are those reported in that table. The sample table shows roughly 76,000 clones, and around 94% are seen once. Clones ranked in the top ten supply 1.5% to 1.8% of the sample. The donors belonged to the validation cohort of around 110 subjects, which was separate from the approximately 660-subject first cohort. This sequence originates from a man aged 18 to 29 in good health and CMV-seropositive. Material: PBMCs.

DNA sequence: TGTGCCACCAGCAACCTGGACAGGGGCGATTTCTTC. This gives the protein CATSNLDRGDFF. The chain is assembled from TRBV15 and TRBJ2-1; the central 9 bases match TRBD1. The CDR3, cysteine through phenylalanine, is 12 amino acids long. The CDR3 DNA has 36 bases and is translated from base 1. Compared with germline, V lacks 4 bases and J lacks 16 bases; bases without a gene match: 8. Based on the germline V gene (reference sequence), the CDR1 and CDR2 sequences are LNHNV and YYDKDF. The CDR3 plus the reference TRBV15 and TRBJ2-1 genes for the other parts give the full variable domain: DAMVIQNPRYQVTQFGKPVTLSCSQTLNHNVMYWYQQKSSQAPKLLFHYYDKDFNNEADTPDNFQSRRPNTSFCFLDIRSPGLGDTAMYLCATSNLDRGDFFGPGTRLTVL.